In its sample, the clone carrying this T cell receptor beta chain was seen once. The antigen is undetermined. A multiplex PCR was run with 60 Vbeta primers and 13 Jbeta primers. Method: immunoSEQ multiplex PCR; TCRdb's copy keeps in-frame clones and lacks some. The profile covers nearly 110,000 clones, with about four fifths appearing a single time and about 1.6% taken by the ten largest. Germline-derived CDR1 and CDR2 are SQVTM and ANQGSEA. V was trimmed by 4 bases and J by 6 bases, leaving 19 bases between them. CDR3 size: 14 residues. This sample is drawn from a study of cytomegalovirus exposure and HLA in healthy donors. Findings and limits, study-wide: Among the most significant clusters, several appeared linked to common viral pathogens in a later analysis. Exclusion as indistinguishable affected some V segments, including TRBV6-2 and TRBV6-3. Reports indicate that TCR beta sequences accurately predicted the HLA-A and HLA-B alleles of most subjects.

The TCR was taken from a man aged 50-60 years in good health and CMV-seronegative. The chain joins TRBV29-1 to TRBJ2-7; possibly TRBD1 for D (6 bases). The sequenced sample was PBMCs. This CDR3 reads CSVVNPEQGFEQYF. The CDR3 nucleotides read TGCAGCGTTGTTAATCCCGAACAGGGTTTCGAGCAGTACTTC.